This TCR beta chain is from a study of PD-L1 blockade in urothelial cancer (dated by TCRdb to 2015 to 2018). Regarding the study in general: Every patient began therapy in the mid-2010s and was given atezolizumab 1,200 mg intravenously every 3 weeks. Twenty-five of 29 patients were males with bladder-origin urothelial cancer, and about 65% of the 29 reported a prior smoking history. The study was an exploratory multi-omic analysis of somatic, immune and clinical correlates of response to PD-L1 blockade with atezolizumab in urothelial cancer. Whole exome sequencing and RNA sequencing of pretreatment tumors were performed alongside TCR sequencing in the same patients. Blood samples yielded a median of around 150,000 T cells and around 80,000 unique TCRs, with median clonality roughly 0.085. Durable clinical benefit was defined as a progression-free survival longer than 6 months, and TCR features were additionally tested against progression-free survival and overall survival. Blood samples were analyzed at 3 weeks after treatment start (second dose) and at 6 weeks after treatment start. TCR sequencing covered pretreatment tumor samples and matched, serially collected peripheral blood taken before and after atezolizumab treatment. Pretreatment blood TCR-seq was available for twenty-nine patients, at least one posttreatment blood collection was obtained for around 24 patients, and tumor TCR-seq was available for around 24 patients. Nine patients achieved durable clinical benefit and some 20 did not. An ECOG performance status of 0 or 1 was recorded for the patients, and 0 to 3 prior chemotherapy regimens had been received by the patients.

Synthetic TCR analog templates were spiked into each PCR to estimate absolute template abundance from read counts. TCRbeta CDR3 regions were amplified from genomic DNA with bias-controlled V and J gene primers using the immunoSEQ assay. Sequencing of rearranged TCRbeta segments was done at approximately 20X coverage. In the original analysis: Clustering was used to correct sequencing errors, and CDR3s were annotated against IMGT so that V, D and J genes could be assigned. Only productive TCRbeta rearrangements were used in downstream analyses, excluding out-of-frame or stop-codon sequences. Clonality was calculated as one minus the Shannon entropy normalized by the log of the number of unique productive sequences. Fisher's exact test with Benjamini-Hochberg correction, at a threshold of adjusted p below 0.01, was used to find clones that differed between time points or between blood and tumor. Here the immuneACCESS table is served through TCRdb, limited to in-frame sequences with V and J called. Missing clones are a known gap in these copies; in checked studies unresolved V genes cover under half, and the rest lacks a known reason. Clonal size and the V and J genes are those of that table, whereas D and trimming came from the DNA. Across this sample there are about 51,000 clones, with more than 70% seen only once. Around 20% of the sample belongs to the ten largest clones.

Study-wide conclusions, independent of this receptor: At 3 weeks after the start of treatment, tumor-associated TCR clones in peripheral blood had expanded more in patients with durable benefit (n ≈ 22, p = 0.022). Because the sample size was small (n ≈ 28) and many of the analyses were exploratory, the results are meant to be hypothesis-generating. A pretreatment peripheral blood TCR clonality below the median was linked to improved progression-free and overall survival.

Reading the label with the study, this specimen's time point is: pretreatment peripheral blood. The cohort comprised roughly 30 patients with locally advanced or metastatic urothelial carcinoma treated at Memorial Sloan Kettering on a trial protocol. Peripheral blood mononuclear cells were collected pretreatment and during treatment, at between 1 and 8 total time points per patient. The Qiagen DNeasy Blood extraction kit was used to purify genomic DNA from total PBMCs and tumor samples. PBMCs were collected pretreatment and during treatment, and were isolated and stored as previously described. Sequences MRHNA (CDR1) and SNTAGT (CDR2) are obtained from the germline V gene. Including cysteine and phenylalanine, the CDR3 has 16 amino acids. This entry keeps only the CDR3 DNA: 48 bases, framed from base 1. Trimming at the junction amounts to 0 bases on V and 4 bases on J, and the germline ends lie 13 bases apart.

A note on this clone: No cognate antigen has been identified for it. Within one base of it there is no much larger clone, and no base qualities were kept.

The receptor comes from a man aged 60 to 69 with urothelial cancer. This sequence uses TRBV6-4 and TRBJ2-1; a tentative D match to TRBD1 spans 6 bases. The input for sequencing was PBMCs, taken around atezolizumab (anti-PD-L1) treatment. The CDR3 sequence is CASSDSGTTIYNEQFF. The sequence in DNA is TGTGCCAGCAGTGACTCCGGGACAACAATTTACAATGAGCAGTTCTTC.